These 5 T cell receptor beta chains came from one sample sequenced in a study of cytomegalovirus exposure and HLA in healthy donors (dated by TCRdb to the late 2010s). The library was built by means of the immunoSEQ multiplex PCR assay. A mixture of 60 forward primers for TCR Vbeta segments and 13 reverse primers for TCR Jbeta segments was used in the multiplex PCR. Not all clones reach the TCRdb copy of this immuneACCESS table, which keeps in-frame sequences only. Checked studies attribute under half of the gap to unresolved V genes and leave the rest unexplained. The sample table records 50,000 to 65,000 clones; approximately 73% of these occur just once. The ten largest account for about 3% of the sample. The material sequenced was PBMCs. Receptor source: a young man in good health and CMV-seronegative.

This chain links TRBV7-6 with TRBJ2-5, with 7 bases fitting TRBD2. This CDR3 has 18 residues. The V gene's germline CDR1 is SGHVS and CDR2 FNYEAQ. After removal of 1 base from V and 2 bases from J, the junction contained 13 bases not matched to a gene. CDR3 protein: CASSLGGFKREGQETQYF. CDR3 sequence (DNA): TGTGCCAGCAGCTTAGGTGGTTTCAAGCGGGAAGGGCAAGAGACCCAGTACTTC.

The chain couples TRBV5-1 to TRBJ2-7, with 7 bases identical to TRBD1. The CDR3 runs 13 residues. In germline, CDR1 is SGHRS, CDR2 YFSETQ. With V trimmed by 4 bases and J by 3 bases, 4 bases remained unmatched. CDR3: CASSPGQLYEQYF. CDR3 in DNA: TGCGCCAGCAGCCCGGGACAGCTCTACGAGCAGTACTTC. Based on the CDR3 plus reference TRBV5-1 and TRBJ2-7, the full variable domain is KAGVTQTPRYLIKTRGQQVTLSCSPISGHRSVSWYQQTPGQGLQFLFEYFSETQRNKGNFPGRFSGRQFSNSRSEMNVSTLELGDSALYLCASSPGQLYEQYFGPGTRLTVT.

The chain carries TRBV4-1 and TRBJ2-7, with D possibly TRBD1 on 5 matching bases. The CDR3 loop spans 15 amino acids. From germline, CDR1 is MGHRA and CDR2 YSYEKL. The V end lost 0 bases, the J end lost 7 bases, and 16 bases lay between the germline ends. The CDR3: CASSQDGAGYGEQYF. The CDR3, as DNA: TGCGCCAGCAGCCAAGATGGGGCAGGCTACGGGGAGCAGTACTTC.

V usage is TRBV15 and J usage is TRBJ1-5, with D maybe TRBD1 (5 bases). Germline V CDR1 and CDR2: LNHNV, YYDKDF (reference sequence). CDR3 length equals 14 residues. V was pared by 4 bases and J by 0 bases, with 7 bases between. The CDR3: CATSIDSSNQPQHF. The CDR3 nucleotides read TGTGCCACCAGCATAGACAGTAGCAATCAGCCCCAGCATTTT.

The CDR3 region has the DNA TGTGCCTGGATTCGCGGGCTCCGGGACAATGAGCAGTTCTTC. This sequence encodes CAWIRGLRDNEQFF. This chain links TRBV30 with TRBJ2-1; possibly TRBD2 for D (5 bases). The CDR3 runs 14 residues. V was clipped by 4 bases and J by 5 bases, with 15 bases between them. The germline CDR1 and CDR2 sequences are GTSNPN and SVGIG (reference sequence).